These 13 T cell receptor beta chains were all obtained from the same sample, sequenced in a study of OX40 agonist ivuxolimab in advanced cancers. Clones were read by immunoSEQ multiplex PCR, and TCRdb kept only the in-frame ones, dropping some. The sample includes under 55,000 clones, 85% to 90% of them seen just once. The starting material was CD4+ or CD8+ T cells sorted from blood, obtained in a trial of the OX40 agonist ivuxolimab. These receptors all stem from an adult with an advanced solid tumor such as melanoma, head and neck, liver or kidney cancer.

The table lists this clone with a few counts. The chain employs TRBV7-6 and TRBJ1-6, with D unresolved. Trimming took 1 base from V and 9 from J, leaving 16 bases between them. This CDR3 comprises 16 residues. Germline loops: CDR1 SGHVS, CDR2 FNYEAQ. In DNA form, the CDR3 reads TGTGCCAGCAGCTTAGTTCAACGTGATTTTGGTTCACCCCTCCACTTT. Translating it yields CASSLVQRDFGSPLHF.

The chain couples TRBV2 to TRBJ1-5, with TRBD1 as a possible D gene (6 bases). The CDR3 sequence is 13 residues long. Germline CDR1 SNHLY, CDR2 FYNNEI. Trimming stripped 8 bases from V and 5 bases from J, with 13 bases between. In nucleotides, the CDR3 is TGTGCCAGCCACAGGGTTCGGGATCAGCCCCAGCATTTT. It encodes CASHRVRDQPQHF.

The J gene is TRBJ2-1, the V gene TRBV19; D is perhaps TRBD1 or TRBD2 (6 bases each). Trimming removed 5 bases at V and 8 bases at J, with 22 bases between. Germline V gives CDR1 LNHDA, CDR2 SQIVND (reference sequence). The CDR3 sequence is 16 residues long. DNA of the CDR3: TGTGCCAGTAGTCGGCGTCGGGGGCTGAGTGCGGATGAGCAGTTCTTC. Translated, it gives CASSRRRGLSADEQFF.

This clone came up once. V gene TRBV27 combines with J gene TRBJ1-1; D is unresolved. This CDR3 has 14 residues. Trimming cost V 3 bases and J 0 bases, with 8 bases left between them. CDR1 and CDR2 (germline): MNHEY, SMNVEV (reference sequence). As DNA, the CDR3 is TGTGCCAGCAGTTTTCACGGGGTGAACACTGAAGCTTTCTTT. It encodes CASSFHGVNTEAFF.

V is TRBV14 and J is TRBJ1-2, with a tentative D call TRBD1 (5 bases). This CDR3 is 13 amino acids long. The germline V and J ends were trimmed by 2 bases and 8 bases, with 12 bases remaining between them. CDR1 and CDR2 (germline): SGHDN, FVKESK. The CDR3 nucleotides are TGTGCCAGCAGCCAAAGGCCGGGGGTCGGCTACACCTTC. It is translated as CASSQRPGVGYTF.

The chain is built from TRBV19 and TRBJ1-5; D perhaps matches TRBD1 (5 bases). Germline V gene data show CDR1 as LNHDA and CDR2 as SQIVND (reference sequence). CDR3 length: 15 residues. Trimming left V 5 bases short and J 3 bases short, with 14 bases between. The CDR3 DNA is TGTGCCAGTAGTTCGGTTGCAGGGATCAATCAGCCCCAGCATTTT. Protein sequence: CASSSVAGINQPQHF.

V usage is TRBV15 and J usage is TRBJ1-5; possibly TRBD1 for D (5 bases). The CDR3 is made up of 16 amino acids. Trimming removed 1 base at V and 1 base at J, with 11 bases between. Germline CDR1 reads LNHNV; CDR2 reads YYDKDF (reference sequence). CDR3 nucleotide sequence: TGTGCCACCAGCAGAGCTTTGGGGGGGAGCAATCAGCCCCAGCATTTT. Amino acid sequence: CATSRALGGSNQPQHF.

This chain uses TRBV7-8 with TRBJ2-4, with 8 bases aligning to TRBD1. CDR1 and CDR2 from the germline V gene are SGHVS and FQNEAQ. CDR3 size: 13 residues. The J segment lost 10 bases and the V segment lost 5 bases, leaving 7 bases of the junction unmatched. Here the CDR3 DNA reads TGTGCCAGCAGCACGGGACAGGACGGAATTCAGTACTTC. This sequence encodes CASSTGQDGIQYF.

The CDR3 spells CSVEKPASGYTF. The CDR3 coding sequence is TGCAGCGTTGAGAAGCCAGCCTCTGGCTACACCTTC. The rearrangement links TRBV29-1 to TRBJ1-2; unclear D gene. CDR1 and CDR2 (germline): SQVTM, ANQGSEA. Trimming stripped 3 bases from V and 7 bases from J, with 12 bases between. The CDR3 is made up of 12 amino acids.

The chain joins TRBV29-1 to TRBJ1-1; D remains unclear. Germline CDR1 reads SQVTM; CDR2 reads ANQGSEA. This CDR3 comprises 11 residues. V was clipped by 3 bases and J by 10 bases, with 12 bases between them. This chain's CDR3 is CSVESVVRAFF. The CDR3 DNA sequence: TGCAGCGTTGAGTCAGTAGTAAGAGCTTTCTTT.

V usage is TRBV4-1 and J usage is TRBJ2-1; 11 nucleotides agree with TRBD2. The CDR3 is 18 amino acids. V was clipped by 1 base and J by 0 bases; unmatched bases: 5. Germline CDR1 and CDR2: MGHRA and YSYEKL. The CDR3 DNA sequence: TGCGCCAGCAGCCAAGGGACTAGCGGGCTCTCCTCCTACAATGAGCAGTTCTTC. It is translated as CASSQGTSGLSSYNEQFF.

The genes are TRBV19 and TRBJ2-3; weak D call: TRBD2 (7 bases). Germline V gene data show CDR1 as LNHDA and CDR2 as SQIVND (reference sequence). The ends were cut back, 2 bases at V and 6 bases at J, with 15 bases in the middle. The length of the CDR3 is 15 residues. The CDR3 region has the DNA TGTGCCAGTAGTATACGGGGGGCCGTTGAGGATACGCAGTATTTT. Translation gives CASSIRGAVEDTQYF.

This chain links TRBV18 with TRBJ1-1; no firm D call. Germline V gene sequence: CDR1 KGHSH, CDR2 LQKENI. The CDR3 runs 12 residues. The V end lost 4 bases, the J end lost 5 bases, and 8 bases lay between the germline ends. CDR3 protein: CASSLDFTEAFF. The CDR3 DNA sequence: TGTGCCAGCTCACTAGATTTTACTGAAGCTTTCTTT.